Listed here is a single T cell receptor (beta chain). The data were produced by immunoSEQ multiplex PCR, yet TCRdb's version contains in-frame clones alone and is incomplete. The sample lists just over 40,000 clones, roughly 80% occurring once. This specimen comes from a study of STAT5B mutations in CD4+ large granular lymphocyte leukemia. This sequence was found in a human donor in good health. Sample: CD4+ T cells from blood buffy coats.

The CDR3 loop is CASSPQPGQGSEAFF. CDR3 DNA sequence: TGTGCCAGCTCACCCCAACCCGGACAGGGCTCTGAAGCTTTCTTT. This chain joins TRBV18 and TRBJ1-1; 8 nucleotides match TRBD1. From germline, CDR1 is KGHSH and CDR2 LQKENI. Trimming cost V 3 bases and J 6 bases; bases outside gene matches: 9. The CDR3 spans 15 residues.